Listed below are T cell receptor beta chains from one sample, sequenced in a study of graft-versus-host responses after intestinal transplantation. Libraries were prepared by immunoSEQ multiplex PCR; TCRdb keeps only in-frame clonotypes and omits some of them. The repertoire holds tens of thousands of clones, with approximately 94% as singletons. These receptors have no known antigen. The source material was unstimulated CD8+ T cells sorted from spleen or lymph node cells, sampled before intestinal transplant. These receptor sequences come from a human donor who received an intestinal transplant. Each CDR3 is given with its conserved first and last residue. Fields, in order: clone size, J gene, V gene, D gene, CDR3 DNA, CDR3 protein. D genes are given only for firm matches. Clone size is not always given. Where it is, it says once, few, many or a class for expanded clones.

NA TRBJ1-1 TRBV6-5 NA TGTGCCAGCAGTTACACGCAAGGAGGGACTGAAGCTTTCTTT CASSYTQGGTEAFF
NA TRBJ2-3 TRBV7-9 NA TGTGCCAGCAGCGCCCCCCAGGGAACAGATACGCAGTATTTT CASSAPQGTDTQYF
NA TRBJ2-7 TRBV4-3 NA TGCGCCAGCAGCCGCACACAGGGAGACGAGCAGTACTTC CASSRTQGDEQYF
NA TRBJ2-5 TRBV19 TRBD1 TGTGCCAGCAACGACGGACAGGGGCCGGGAGAGACCCAGTACTTC CASNDGQGPGETQYF
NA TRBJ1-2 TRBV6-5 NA TGTGCCAGCAGATTGGGGGGGCTCAACTATGGCTACACCTTC CASRLGGLNYGYTF
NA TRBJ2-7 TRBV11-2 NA TGTGCCATCGGGGAACGTGGGTTCTTGTACTTC CAIGERGFLYF
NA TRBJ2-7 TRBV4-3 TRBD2 TGCGCCAGCAGCCCGTTTGCGGGGGGTTACGAGCAGTACTTC CASSPFAGGYEQYF
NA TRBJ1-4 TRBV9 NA TGTGCCAGCAGCCTCTACCGACCAGGAAAACTGTTTTTT CASSLYRPGKLFF
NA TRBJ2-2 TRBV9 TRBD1 TGTGCCAGCAGCGTAGAGGGGGCCCCAGGGGAGCTGTTTTTT CASSVEGAPGELFF
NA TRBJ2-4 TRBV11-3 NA TGTGCCAGCAGCCTCCAGGGTCCCCTAGCCAAAAACATTCAGTACTTC CASSLQGPLAKNIQYF
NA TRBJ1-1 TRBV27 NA TGTGCCAGCAGTGACCGAGCGAGGGCCCTGAACACTGAAGCTTTCTTT CASSDRARALNTEAFF
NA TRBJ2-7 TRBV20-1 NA TGCAGTGCTGGAAGGGAGAACGAGCAGTACTTC CSAGRENEQYF
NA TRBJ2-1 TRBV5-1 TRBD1 TGCGCCAGCAGCTTGGCAGGGGGCCCCTCCTACAATGAGCAGTTCTTC CASSLAGGPSYNEQFF
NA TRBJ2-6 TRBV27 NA TGTGCCAGCTCCGATAGCTCTGGGGCCAACGTCCTGACTTTC CASSDSSGANVLTF
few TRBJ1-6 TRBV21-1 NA TGTGCCAGCGCGGTTAAGTTTATGGTTTCACCCCTCCACTTT CASAVKFMVSPLHF
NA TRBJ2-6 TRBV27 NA TGTGCCAGCAGTAAGAGAGGGCGGGCCAACGTCCTGACTTTC CASSKRGRANVLTF
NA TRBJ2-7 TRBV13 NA TGTGCCAGCAGCTTACCCGGGTACGAGCAGTACTTC CASSLPGYEQYF
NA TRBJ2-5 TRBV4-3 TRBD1 TGCGCCAGCAGCCAGGATCCCCCCGGGACAGGGCACGAGACCCAGTACTTC CASSQDPPGTGHETQYF
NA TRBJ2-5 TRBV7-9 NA TGTGCCAGCAGCCGCGACACACGGGAGACCCAGTACTTC CASSRDTRETQYF
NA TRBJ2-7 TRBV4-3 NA TGCGCCAGCAGCCAAGATGGGGCTAGTAACTCCTACGAGCAGTACTTC CASSQDGASNSYEQYF
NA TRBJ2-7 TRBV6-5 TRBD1 TGTGCCAGCAGTATGACGGACAGGGGGCTCTACGAGCAGTACTTC CASSMTDRGLYEQYF
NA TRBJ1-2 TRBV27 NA TGTGCCAGCAGTTTATCTAGAAGCTATGGCTACACCTTC CASSLSRSYGYTF
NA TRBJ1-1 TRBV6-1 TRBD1 TGTGCCAGCAGTCAGACAGGGTGGATGAACACTGAAGCTTTCTTT CASSQTGWMNTEAFF
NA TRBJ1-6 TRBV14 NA TGTGCCAGCAGCCAAGATGGGGGGGATTCACCCCTCCACTTT CASSQDGGDSPLHF
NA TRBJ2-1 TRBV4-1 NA TGCGCCAGCGGGGGGACTGAGCAGTTCTTC CASGGTEQFF
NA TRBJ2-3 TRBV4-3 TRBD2 TGCGCCAGCAGCCAAGATCCCATGCGGGGGGGCCGAGATACGCAGTATTTT CASSQDPMRGGRDTQYF
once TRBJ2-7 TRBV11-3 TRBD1 TGTGCCAGCAGCTACAGGGGAAATGCGAACGAGCAGTACTTC CASSYRGNANEQYF
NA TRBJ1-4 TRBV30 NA TGTGCCTGGAATCCAGGGAATGAAAAACTGTTTTTT CAWNPGNEKLFF
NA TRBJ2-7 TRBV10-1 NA TGCGCCAGCAGTGATTCCCCGGACGAGCAGTACTTC CASSDSPDEQYF
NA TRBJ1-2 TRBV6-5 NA TGTGCCAGCAGTCTGGAGGGAAACTATGGCTACACCTTC CASSLEGNYGYTF
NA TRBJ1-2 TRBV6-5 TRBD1 TGTGCCAGCAGGGCGGAACAGGGGGCTACCTATGGCTACACCTTC CASRAEQGATYGYTF
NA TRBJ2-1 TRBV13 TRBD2 TGTGCCAGCAGCCGGGGACTAGCGGGGGGCAATGAGCAGTTCTTC CASSRGLAGGNEQFF
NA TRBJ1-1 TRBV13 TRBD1 TGTGCCAGCAGCTGGGGCACAGGGGCGGTCACTGAAGCTTTCTTT CASSWGTGAVTEAFF
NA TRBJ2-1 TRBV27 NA TGTGCCAGCAGAACAGGTGAAACAAACCCGAACCAGTTCTTC CASRTGETNPNQFF
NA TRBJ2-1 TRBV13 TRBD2 TGTGCCAGCAGCCCTCCTATGGGACTAGCGGCTGAGCAGTTCTTC CASSPPMGLAAEQFF
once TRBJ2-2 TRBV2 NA TGTGCCAGCAGTGACGTGAGACTCCTATTCGGGGAGCTGTTTTTT CASSDVRLLFGELFF
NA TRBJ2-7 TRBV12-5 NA TGTGCTAGTGGTTTGAGCGGGATACAGGGTCTGGACCTCTACGAGCAGTACTTC CASGLSGIQGLDLYEQYF
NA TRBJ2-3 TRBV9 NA TGTGCCAGCAGCCCCCAGAGCGGTTTCACAGATACGCAGTATTTT CASSPQSGFTDTQYF
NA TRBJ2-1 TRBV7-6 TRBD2 TGTGCCAGCAGCTTATTTCTCCAGCGGGAGTACAATGAGCAGTTCTTC CASSLFLQREYNEQFF
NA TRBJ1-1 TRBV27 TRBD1 TGTGCCAGCAGTGCACCCGGGACAGGGGTCTCTGAAGCTTTCTTT CASSAPGTGVSEAFF
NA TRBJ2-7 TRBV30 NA TGTGCCTGGAGTCCGCTAGATCCCTACGAGCAGTACTTC CAWSPLDPYEQYF
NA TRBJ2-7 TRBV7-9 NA TGTGCCAGCGGAGTTACCTACGAGCAGTACTTC CASGVTYEQYF
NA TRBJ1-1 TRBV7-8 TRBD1 TGTGCCAGCAGCTTCGAACAGGGGAATAGGGGGACTGAAGCTTTCTTT CASSFEQGNRGTEAFF
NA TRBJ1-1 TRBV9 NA TGTGCCAGCAGCCCCCGGGGGTCGGGCACTGAAGCTTTCTTT CASSPRGSGTEAFF